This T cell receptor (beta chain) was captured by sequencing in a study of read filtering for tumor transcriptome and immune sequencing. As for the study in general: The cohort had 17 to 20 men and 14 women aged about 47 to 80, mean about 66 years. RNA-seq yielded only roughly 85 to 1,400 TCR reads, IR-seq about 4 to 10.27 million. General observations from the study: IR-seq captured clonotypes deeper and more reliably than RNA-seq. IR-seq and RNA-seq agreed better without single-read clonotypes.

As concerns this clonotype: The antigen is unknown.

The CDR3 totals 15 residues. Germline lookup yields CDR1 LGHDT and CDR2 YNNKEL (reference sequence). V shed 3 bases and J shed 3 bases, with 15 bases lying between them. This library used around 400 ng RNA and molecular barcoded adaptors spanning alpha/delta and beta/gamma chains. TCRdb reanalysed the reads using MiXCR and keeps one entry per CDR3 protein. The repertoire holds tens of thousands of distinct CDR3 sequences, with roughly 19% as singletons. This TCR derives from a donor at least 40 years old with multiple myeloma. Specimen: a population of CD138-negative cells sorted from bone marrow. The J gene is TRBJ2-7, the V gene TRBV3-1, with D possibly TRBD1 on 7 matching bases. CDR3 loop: CASSQGGGGFYEQYF. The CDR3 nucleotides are TGTGCCAGCAGCCAGGGTGGAGGGGGCTTCTACGAGCAGTACTTC.